These T cell receptor beta chains were read from a single sample in a study of blood T cell repertoires in COVID-19. Using immunoSEQ multiplex PCR, the repertoire was profiled, and TCRdb retains in-frame clones only, with some absent. This sample has around 450,000 clones, with about 89% found just once. The specimen sequenced was peripheral blood. These receptors were obtained from a woman aged 25 to 39 with acute or convalescent COVID-19. Each CDR3 is given with its conserved first and last residue. The order of the fields is clone size, V gene, D gene, J gene, CDR3 protein, CDR3 DNA. D genes are given only for firm matches. Clone size is stated in some rows and not others, as once, few, many or a class when expanded.

>few|TRBV5-1|NA|TRBJ2-1
CASSFVAAYNEQFF
TGCGCCAGCAGCTTTGTGGCAGCCTACAATGAGCAGTTCTTC
>NA|TRBV2|TRBD2|TRBJ2-5
CASSEPFSGAAETQYF
TGTGCCAGCAGTGAACCCTTTAGCGGGGCTGCAGAGACCCAGTACTTC
>NA|TRBV7-8|TRBD1|TRBJ1-6
CASSLQARGQGVGSPLHF
TGTGCCAGCAGCTTACAAGCCCGGGGACAGGGGGTTGGGTCACCCCTCCACTTT
>once|TRBV2|NA|TRBJ1-2
CASTPGGVYGYTF
TGTGCCAGCACACCGGGGGGTGTCTATGGCTACACCTTC
>NA|TRBV7-9|NA|TRBJ2-7
CASSARPDRYEQYF
TGTGCCAGCAGCGCCCGACCTGACAGATACGAGCAGTACTTC
>once|TRBV11-2|NA|TRBJ2-7
CASSLDPGSYEQYF
TGTGCCAGCAGCTTAGATCCAGGGTCCTACGAGCAGTACTTC
>NA|TRBV5-1|NA|TRBJ1-2
CASSLANGGLGYTF
TGCGCCAGCAGCTTGGCCAACGGAGGGTTAGGCTACACCTTC
>NA|TRBV2|NA|TRBJ2-5
CASSEWSKETQYF
TGTGCCAGCAGTGAATGGTCTAAAGAGACCCAGTACTTC
>once|TRBV5-1|TRBD1|TRBJ2-7
CASSWTGAYEQYF
TGCGCCAGCAGCTGGACAGGGGCCTACGAGCAGTACTTC
>NA|TRBV30|TRBD1|TRBJ1-1
CAWSRGQGIMNTEAFF
TGTGCCTGGAGTAGGGGACAGGGTATTATGAACACTGAAGCTTTCTTT
>NA|TRBV11-2|TRBD1|TRBJ2-6
CASSRSSGGGSGANVLTF
TGTGCCAGCAGCCGAAGCTCAGGGGGCGGGTCTGGGGCCAACGTCCTGACTTTC
>NA|TRBV6-5|TRBD1|TRBJ1-2
CASIDNNRGFYGYTF
TGTGCCAGCATCGACAATAACAGGGGATTCTATGGCTACACCTTC
>NA|TRBV3-1/TRBV3-2|NA|TRBJ1-2
CASSYNDPSGDGYTF
TGTGCCAGCAGCTATAATGACCCGTCAGGGGATGGCTACACCTTC
>NA|TRBV28|TRBD1|TRBJ2-7
CASRIQGGEQYF
TGTGCCAGCAGAATACAGGGGGGCGAGCAGTACTTC
>NA|TRBV11-2|TRBD2|TRBJ2-7
CASSLGLAGAPYEQYF
TGTGCCAGCAGCTTAGGTCTAGCGGGGGCACCCTACGAGCAGTACTTC
>NA|TRBV5-1|TRBD1|TRBJ2-1
CASSSPAGTGLNEQFF
TGCGCCAGCAGCTCTCCGGCCGGGACAGGACTGAATGAGCAGTTCTTC
>NA|TRBV5-1|NA|TRBJ1-1
CASSFLNRNTEAFF
TGCGCCAGCAGCTTTCTGAACAGGAACACTGAAGCTTTCTTT
>NA|TRBV5-4|TRBD1|TRBJ1-1
CASSLGGQGANTEAFF
TGTGCCAGCAGCTTGGGGGGACAGGGGGCGAACACTGAAGCTTTCTTT
>NA|TRBV27|TRBD1|TRBJ2-1
CASSPKDRSSNEQFF
TGTGCCAGCAGTCCCAAGGACAGGTCATCCAATGAGCAGTTCTTC
>NA|TRBV5-1|TRBD1|TRBJ2-1
CASRPGTGKWSEQFF
TGCGCCAGCAGGCCCGGGACAGGGAAGTGGAGTGAGCAGTTCTTC
>once|TRBV4-1|NA|TRBJ2-7
CASSRGGDVSYEQYF
TGCGCCAGCAGTCGAGGCGGGGATGTCTCCTACGAGCAGTACTTC